This T cell receptor (beta chain) came from a study of OX40 agonist ivuxolimab in advanced cancers. Germline loops: CDR1 PRHDT, CDR2 FYEKMQ (reference sequence). With V trimmed by 4 bases and J by 6 bases, 5 bases remained unmatched. The CDR3 is 13 residues long. Using immunoSEQ multiplex PCR, the repertoire was profiled, and TCRdb retains in-frame clones only, with some absent. The sample lists more than 100,000 clones, around 87% occurring once. This sequence was found in an adult with an advanced solid tumor such as melanoma, head and neck, liver or kidney cancer. The chain links TRBV13 to TRBJ2-5; 7 nucleotides align to TRBD1. The source was CD4+ or CD8+ T cells sorted from blood, collected in a trial of the OX40 agonist ivuxolimab. CDR3 residues: CASSSTGRQTQYF. The CDR3 DNA sequence: TGTGCCAGCAGCTCGACAGGGAGACAGACCCAGTACTTC.